A single sample gave rise to the 18 T cell receptor beta chains below, sequenced in a study of T cells in Graves' hyperthyroidism and ophthalmopathy. There were TCR beta CDR3 regions amplified from RNA transcripts. HTBI primers were the set used in a first-round RT-PCR of the TCR CDR3. TCRdb re-called the multiplex PCR reads with MiXCR, one entry per CDR3 protein. The repertoire holds about 560,000 distinct CDR3 sequences, with approximately 15% as singletons. The sequenced sample consisted of blood. The source of these receptors is a woman in her late teens or twenties with Graves' hyperthyroidism.

The sample holds many counts of this clonotype. V gene TRBV5-1 combines with J gene TRBJ2-7; D might be TRBD1 or TRBD2, each matching 5 bases. CDR1 and CDR2 (germline): SGHRS, YFSETQ. The V end lost 0 bases, the J end lost 2 bases, and 12 bases lay between the germline ends. This CDR3 is built from 15 residues. DNA of the CDR3: TGCGCCAGCAGCTTGGTGGCCGGGGCGACCTACGAGCAGTACTTC. It encodes CASSLVAGATYEQYF.

V usage is TRBV24-1 and J usage is TRBJ2-2; 9 bases are shared with TRBD2. This CDR3 contains 15 residues. V shed 5 bases, J shed 3 bases, and the junction held 3 bases outside the gene matches. Per the germline V gene, CDR1 is KGHDR and CDR2 is SFDVKD. Here the CDR3 DNA reads TGTGCCACCAGTGCCCAGCGGGGGGACACCGGGGAGCTGTTTTTT. It translates to CATSAQRGDTGELFF.

This clonotype was observed a single time. This rearrangement joins TRBV29-1 to TRBJ1-2; 7 positions match TRBD1. Germline-derived CDR1 and CDR2 are SQVTM and ANQGSEA. The CDR3 is 15 amino acids. The trim removed 0 bases at V and 5 bases at J, leaving 9 bases unmatched. CDR3 coding DNA: TGCAGCGTTGAAGATCAGCCAGGGGGGAGTTATGGCTACACCTTC. Residues: CSVEDQPGGSYGYTF.

This clonotype turned up a few times. The V gene is TRBV20-1, the J gene TRBJ1-3; D remains ambiguous. There are 15 residues in the CDR3. The V gene's germline CDR1 is DFQATT and CDR2 SNEGSKA (reference sequence). V dropped 0 bases and J dropped 0 bases, with 9 bases sitting between them. This CDR3 is CSAREDANSGNTIYF. The DNA of the CDR3 is TGCAGTGCTAGAGAAGACGCCAACTCTGGAAACACCATATATTTT.

This clonotype came up many times. The chain recombines TRBV7-2 with TRBJ2-1; TRBD1 agrees at 9 bases. The germline CDR1 and CDR2 sequences are SGHTA and FQGNSA. CDR3 size: 16 residues. Germline trimming cut 1 base from V and 4 bases from J; bases unmatched to any gene: 5. The CDR3 nucleotides are TGTGCCAGCAGCTTAGGGGGGACAGGGTCATACAATGAGCAGTTCTTC. This codes for CASSLGGTGSYNEQFF.

This clonotype was seen many times. The V call is TRBV15, the J call TRBJ1-1, with D unclear. Germline V lookup: CDR1 LNHNV, CDR2 YYDKDF (reference sequence). The CDR3 has 13 residues. V lost 3 bases and J 6 bases, leaving 11 bases between the germline ends. The CDR3 DNA sequence: TGTGCCACCAGCAGGGCACTAGGGCCTGAAGCTTTCTTT. Encoded protein: CATSRALGPEAFF.

The chain has TRBV6-9 and TRBJ1-3; D perhaps matches TRBD1 (5 bases). The germline V gene encodes CDR1 MNHGY and CDR2 SVAAGI. Trimming took 3 bases from V and 8 from J, leaving 20 bases between them. This CDR3 spans 16 amino acids. In DNA form, the CDR3 reads TGTGCCAGCAGTTACGGGAACCGCTTCGGAGGGGACACCATATATTTT. Translated, it gives CASSYGNRFGGDTIYF.

This clonotype was recorded many times. This chain links TRBV20-1 with TRBJ2-3; D gene ambiguous. The CDR3 contains 13 residues. Germline V gives CDR1 DFQATT, CDR2 SNEGSKA (reference sequence). Trimming shortened V by 6 bases and J by 4 bases, and 14 bases separated the two germline ends. The CDR3 DNA reads as TGCAGTGCCCACTTGAGTCAAGCAGATACGCAGTATTTT. Its protein is CSAHLSQADTQYF.

This clonotype appeared many times. The rearrangement joins TRBV6-5 to TRBJ1-2; 7 nucleotides agree with TRBD1. Trimming took 0 bases from V and 6 from J; bases not matched to a gene: 16. CDR3 length equals 18 residues. Germline CDR1 is MNHEY and CDR2 is SVGAGI. The CDR3 DNA reads TGTGCCAGCAGTTACTCCGAGGTCGTTACAGGGGATGTTGATGGCTACACCTTC. It is translated as CASSYSEVVTGDVDGYTF.

This clonotype was detected ten times or more. The V and J genes are TRBV27 and TRBJ2-5; no firm D call. From germline, CDR1 is MNHEY and CDR2 SMNVEV (reference sequence). This CDR3 is 13 amino acids long. Deletions cut 3 bases from V and 4 bases from J, with 9 bases between. DNA for the CDR3: TGTGCCAGCAGTTTTAGTAGGGCAGAGACCCAGTACTTC. It is translated as CASSFSRAETQYF.

The V gene is TRBV20-1, the J gene TRBJ1-1, with a tentative D call TRBD1 (6 bases). Germline loops: CDR1 DFQATT, CDR2 SNEGSKA (reference sequence). The germline V and J ends were trimmed by 0 bases and 0 bases, with 8 bases remaining between them. There are 14 residues in the CDR3. The CDR3 region has the DNA TGCAGTGCTAGAGAGGACAGAATGAACACTGAAGCTTTCTTT. Protein product: CSAREDRMNTEAFF.

This clonotype was recorded at least ten times. The chain links TRBV12-5 to TRBJ2-1, with 11 bases identical to TRBD2. The CDR3 loop spans 16 amino acids. The germline V gene has CDR1 LGHNT and CDR2 FRNRAP. V was pared by 5 bases and J by 7 bases, with 10 bases of the junction left unmatched. CDR3: CASGHVGTSGFNEQFF. The DNA of the CDR3 is TGTGCTAGTGGTCACGTGGGGACTAGCGGTTTTAATGAGCAGTTCTTC.

This clonotype showed up many times. V is TRBV6-1 and J is TRBJ2-3; a weak D match, TRBD1 (5 bases). The length of the CDR3 is 18 residues. Deletions cut 6 bases from V and 1 base from J, with 23 bases between. Germline CDR1 is MNHNS and CDR2 is SASEGT. The CDR3 loop is CASRTPAGLVMGTDTQYF. In nucleotides, the CDR3 is TGTGCCAGCAGGACCCCGGCAGGGTTGGTTATGGGCACAGATACGCAGTATTTT.

The chain employs TRBV6-1 and TRBJ2-5, with 9 bases identical to TRBD1. After removal of 10 bases from V and 7 bases from J, the junction contained 13 bases not matched to a gene. This CDR3 is 14 amino acids long. Germline V gives CDR1 MNHNS, CDR2 SASEGT. The CDR3 sequence is CATNNGQGTGTQYF. For the CDR3, the DNA is TGTGCCACCAACAATGGACAGGGGACGGGGACCCAGTACTTC.

This clonotype was seen only a few times. The gene calls are TRBV11-2 and TRBJ2-7; D might be TRBD2 (6 bases). CDR3 length equals 14 residues. The germline V gene has CDR1 SGHAT and CDR2 FQNNGV. Trimming left V 3 bases short and J 5 bases short, with 14 bases between. Here the CDR3 DNA reads TGTGCCAGCAGCTTCCTCGGGAGTAGAAACGAGCAGTACTTC. It specifies CASSFLGSRNEQYF. Together with reference TRBV11-2 and TRBJ2-7, the CDR3 gives the full variable domain: EAGVAQSPRYKIIEKRQSVAFWCNPISGHATLYWYQQILGQGPKLLIQFQNNGVVDDSQLPKDRFSAERLKGVDSTLKIQPAKLEDSAVYLCASSFLGSRNEQYFGPGTRLTVT.

This clonotype has just one count. CDR3 nucleotide sequence: TGTGCCAGCAGAACGACTAGCGGACCCTACTACGAGCAGTACTTC. This encodes CASRTTSGPYYEQYF. V usage is TRBV6-2 or TRBV6-3 and J usage is TRBJ2-7; the match to TRBD2 covers 9 bases. The V and J ends lost 6 bases and 3 bases, in that order; junction bases with no gene match: 9. Germline V CDR1 and CDR2: MNHEY, SVGEGT. The CDR3 runs 15 residues.

This clonotype was observed a handful of times. This chain uses TRBV12-3 or TRBV12-4 with TRBJ2-3; D perhaps matches TRBD2 (6 bases). The CDR3 runs 12 residues. Trimming left V 6 bases short and J 2 bases short, with 6 bases between. CDR3 in DNA: TGTGCCAGCAGGGGACTCACAGATACGCAGTATTTT. This codes for CASRGLTDTQYF.

This clonotype has a count of ten or more. This chain links TRBV7-2 with TRBJ2-5, with 8 bases matching TRBD1. The CDR3 is made up of 16 amino acids. The germline V gene encodes CDR1 SGHTA and CDR2 FQGNSA. With 0 bases clipped from V and 5 bases from J, the junction kept 8 bases outside the gene matches. CDR3 sequence reads: CASSLAAGTGMETQYF. CDR3 nucleotides: TGTGCCAGCAGCTTAGCTGCCGGGACAGGAATGGAGACCCAGTACTTC.